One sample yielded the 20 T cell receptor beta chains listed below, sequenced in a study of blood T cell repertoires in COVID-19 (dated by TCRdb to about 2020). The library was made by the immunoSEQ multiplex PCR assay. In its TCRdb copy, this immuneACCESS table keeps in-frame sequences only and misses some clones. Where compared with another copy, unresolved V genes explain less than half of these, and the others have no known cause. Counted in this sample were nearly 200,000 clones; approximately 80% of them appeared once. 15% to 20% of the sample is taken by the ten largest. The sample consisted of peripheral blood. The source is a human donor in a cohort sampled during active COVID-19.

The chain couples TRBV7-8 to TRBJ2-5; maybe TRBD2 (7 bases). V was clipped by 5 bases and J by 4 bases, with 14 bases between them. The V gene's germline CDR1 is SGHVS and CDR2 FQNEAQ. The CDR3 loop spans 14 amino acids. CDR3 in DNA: TGTGCCAGCAGCCCCGCGCGGGGGCTAGAGACCCAGTACTTC. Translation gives CASSPARGLETQYF.

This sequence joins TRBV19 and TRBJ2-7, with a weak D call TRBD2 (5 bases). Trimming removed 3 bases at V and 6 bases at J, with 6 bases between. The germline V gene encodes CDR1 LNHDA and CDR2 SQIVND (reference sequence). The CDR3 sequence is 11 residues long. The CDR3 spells CASSIRGEQYF. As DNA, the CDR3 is TGTGCCAGTAGTATTCGGGGCGAGCAGTACTTC.

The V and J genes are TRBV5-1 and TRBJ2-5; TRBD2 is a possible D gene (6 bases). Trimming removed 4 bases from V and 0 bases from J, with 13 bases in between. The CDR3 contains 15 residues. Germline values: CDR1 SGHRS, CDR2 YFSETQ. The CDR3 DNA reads TGCGCCAGCAGCCCGGCCGGGGGAAACCAAGAGACCCAGTACTTC. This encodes CASSPAGGNQETQYF.

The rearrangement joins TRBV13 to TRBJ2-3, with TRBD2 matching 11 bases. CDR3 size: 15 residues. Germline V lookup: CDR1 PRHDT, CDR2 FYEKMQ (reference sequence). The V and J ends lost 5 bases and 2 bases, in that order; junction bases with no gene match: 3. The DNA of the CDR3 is TGTGCCAGCAGCCCTAGCGGGAGGATCACAGATACGCAGTATTTT. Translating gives CASSPSGRITDTQYF.

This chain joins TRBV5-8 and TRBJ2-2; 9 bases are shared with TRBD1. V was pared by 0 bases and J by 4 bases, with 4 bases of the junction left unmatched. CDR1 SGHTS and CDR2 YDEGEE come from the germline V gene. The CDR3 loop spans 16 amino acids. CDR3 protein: CASSLDRGQRTGELFF. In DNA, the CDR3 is TGTGCCAGCAGCTTGGACAGGGGGCAGCGCACCGGGGAGCTGTTTTTT.

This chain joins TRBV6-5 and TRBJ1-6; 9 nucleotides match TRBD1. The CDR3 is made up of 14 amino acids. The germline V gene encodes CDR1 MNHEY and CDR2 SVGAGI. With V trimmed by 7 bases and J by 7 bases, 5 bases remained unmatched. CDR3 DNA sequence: TGTGCCAGCATGTGGGACAGGGACAATTCACCCCTCCACTTT. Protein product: CASMWDRDNSPLHF.

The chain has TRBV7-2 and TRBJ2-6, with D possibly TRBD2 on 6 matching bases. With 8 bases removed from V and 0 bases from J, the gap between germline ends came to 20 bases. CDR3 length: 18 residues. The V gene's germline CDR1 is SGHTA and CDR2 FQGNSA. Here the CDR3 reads CASRYSGGSASGANVLTF. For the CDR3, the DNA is TGTGCCAGCCGCTATAGCGGCGGGTCGGCCTCTGGGGCCAACGTCCTGACTTTC.

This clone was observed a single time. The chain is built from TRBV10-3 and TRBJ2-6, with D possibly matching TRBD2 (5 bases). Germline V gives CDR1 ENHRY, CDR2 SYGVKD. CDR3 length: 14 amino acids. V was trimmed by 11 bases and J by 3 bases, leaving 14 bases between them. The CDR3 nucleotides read TGTGCCGCCCTGCCGGGAAGTGGGGCCAACGTCCTGACTTTC. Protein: CAALPGSGANVLTF.

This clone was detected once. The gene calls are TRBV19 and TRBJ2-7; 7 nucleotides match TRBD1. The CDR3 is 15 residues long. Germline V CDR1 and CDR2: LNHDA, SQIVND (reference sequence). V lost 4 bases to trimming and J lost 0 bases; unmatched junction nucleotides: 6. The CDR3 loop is CASSNGQDFSYEQYF. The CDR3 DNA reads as TGTGCCAGTAGTAATGGACAGGATTTCTCCTACGAGCAGTACTTC.

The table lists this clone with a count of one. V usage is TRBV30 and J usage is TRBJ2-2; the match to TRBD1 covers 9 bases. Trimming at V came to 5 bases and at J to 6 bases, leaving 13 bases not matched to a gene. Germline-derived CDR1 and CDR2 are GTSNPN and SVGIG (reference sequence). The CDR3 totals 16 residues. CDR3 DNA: TGTGCCTGGTCCCACCTGGGACAGGGTTTTTCCGGGGAGCTGTTTTTT. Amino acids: CAWSHLGQGFSGELFF.

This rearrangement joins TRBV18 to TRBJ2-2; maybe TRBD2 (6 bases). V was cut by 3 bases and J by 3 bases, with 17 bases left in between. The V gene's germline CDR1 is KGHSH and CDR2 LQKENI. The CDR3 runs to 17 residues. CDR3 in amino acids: CASSPSRLVSYTGELFF. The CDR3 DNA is TGTGCCAGCTCACCTTCCCGACTAGTATCGTACACCGGGGAGCTGTTTTTT.

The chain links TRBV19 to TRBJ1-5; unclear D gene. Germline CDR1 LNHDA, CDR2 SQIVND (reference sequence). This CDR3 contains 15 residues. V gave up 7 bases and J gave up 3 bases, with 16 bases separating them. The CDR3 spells CASIGSGDYNQPQHF. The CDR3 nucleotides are TGTGCCAGTATTGGTTCCGGGGATTACAATCAGCCCCAGCATTTT.

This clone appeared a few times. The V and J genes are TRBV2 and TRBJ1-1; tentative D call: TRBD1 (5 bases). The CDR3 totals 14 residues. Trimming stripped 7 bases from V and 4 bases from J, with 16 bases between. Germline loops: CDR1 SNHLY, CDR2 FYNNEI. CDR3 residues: CASTREGSRTEAFF. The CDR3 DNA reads TGTGCCAGCACCCGGGAGGGGTCGCGCACTGAAGCTTTCTTT. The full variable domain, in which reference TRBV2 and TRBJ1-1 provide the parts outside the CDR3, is EPEVTQTPSHQVTQMGQEVILRCVPISNHLYFYWYRQILGQKVEFLVSFYNNEISEKSEIFDDQFSVERPDGSNFTLKIRSTKLEDSAMYFCASTREGSRTEAFFGQGTRLTVV.

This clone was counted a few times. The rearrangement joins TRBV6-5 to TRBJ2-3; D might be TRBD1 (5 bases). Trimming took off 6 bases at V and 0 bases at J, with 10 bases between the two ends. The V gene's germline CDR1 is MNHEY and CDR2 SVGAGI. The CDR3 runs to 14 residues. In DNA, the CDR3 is TGTGCCAGCAGAGAGACAGCCAGCACAGATACGCAGTATTTT. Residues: CASRETASTDTQYF.

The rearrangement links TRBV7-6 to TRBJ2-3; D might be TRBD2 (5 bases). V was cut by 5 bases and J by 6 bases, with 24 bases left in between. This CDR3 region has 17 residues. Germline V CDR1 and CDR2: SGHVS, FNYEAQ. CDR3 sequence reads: CASSRGIEGGLLDTQYF. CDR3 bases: TGTGCCAGCAGCCGAGGCATTGAAGGCGGGTTGCTGGATACGCAGTATTTT.

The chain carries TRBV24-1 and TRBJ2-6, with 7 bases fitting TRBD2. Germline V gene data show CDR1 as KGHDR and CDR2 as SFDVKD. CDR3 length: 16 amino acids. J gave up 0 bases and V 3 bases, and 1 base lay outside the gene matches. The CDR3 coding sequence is TGTGCCACCAGTGATAGCGGGATCTCTGGGGCCAACGTCCTGACTTTC. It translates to CATSDSGISGANVLTF.

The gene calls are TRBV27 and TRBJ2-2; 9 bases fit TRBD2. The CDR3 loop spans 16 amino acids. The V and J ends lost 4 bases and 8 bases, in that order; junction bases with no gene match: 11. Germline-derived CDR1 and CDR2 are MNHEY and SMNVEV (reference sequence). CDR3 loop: CASSSPGTSITGELFF. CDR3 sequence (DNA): TGTGCCAGCAGTTCTCCCGGGACTAGCATAACGGGGGAGCTGTTTTTT.

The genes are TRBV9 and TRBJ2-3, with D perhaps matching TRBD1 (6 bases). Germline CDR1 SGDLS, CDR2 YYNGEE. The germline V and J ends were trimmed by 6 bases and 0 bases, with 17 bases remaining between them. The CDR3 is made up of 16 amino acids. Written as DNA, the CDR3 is TGTGCCAGCACCCCCCCTCGGACAGCTAGCACAGATACGCAGTATTTT. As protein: CASTPPRTASTDTQYF.

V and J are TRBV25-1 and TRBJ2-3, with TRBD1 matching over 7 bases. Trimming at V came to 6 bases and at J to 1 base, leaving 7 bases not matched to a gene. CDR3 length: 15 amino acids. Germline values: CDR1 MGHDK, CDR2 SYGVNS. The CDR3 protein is CASRRGGQGTDTQYF. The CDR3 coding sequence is TGTGCCAGCAGAAGAGGAGGACAGGGCACAGATACGCAGTATTTT. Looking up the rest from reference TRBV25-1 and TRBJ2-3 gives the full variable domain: EADIYQTPRYLVIGTGKKITLECSQTMGHDKMYWYQQDPGMELHLIHYSYGVNSTEKGDLSSESTVSRIRTEHFPLTLESARPSHTSQYLCASRRGGQGTDTQYFGPGTRLTVL.

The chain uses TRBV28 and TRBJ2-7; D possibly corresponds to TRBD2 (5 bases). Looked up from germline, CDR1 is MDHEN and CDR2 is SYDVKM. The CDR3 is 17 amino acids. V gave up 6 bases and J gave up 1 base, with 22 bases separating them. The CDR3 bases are TGTGCCAGCAGCCGCACGAGAGGGTACGCGATGTCCTACGAGCAGTACTTC. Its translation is CASSRTRGYAMSYEQYF.